This T cell receptor beta chain is from a study of cytomegalovirus exposure and HLA in healthy donors. Turning to the study itself: Early on, a data release was issued that held roughly 80 million unique TCRs from HLA-typed donors. General study results and limits: Several of the most significant clusters appeared linked to common viral pathogens, based on a later analysis. Presence/absence comparisons presumed near-even sequencing depth among donors. Prior analysis indicated that the majority of TCR beta V segments exhibited productivity approximately 87% or approximately 30% of the time.

Germline values: CDR1 ENHRY, CDR2 SYGVKD. V lost 3 bases and J lost 6, with 11 bases in between. CDR3 length: 14 residues. Primers included in the PCR were 60 Vbeta and 13 Jbeta primers. Clones were sequenced by immunoSEQ multiplex PCR, and TCRdb holds only the in-frame ones, with some missing. The repertoire has some 120,000 clones, 81% of them found once; the top ten carry less than 2.5%. As regards this clone: Antigen: not known.

The sequenced sample was PBMCs. The rearrangement uses TRBV10-3 and TRBJ2-2; D remains unclear. The receptor was isolated from a woman aged 40 to 49 in good health and CMV-seronegative. CDR3 protein: CAISDPGRSGELFF. The CDR3 region has the DNA TGTGCCATCAGTGACCCGGGTCGGTCCGGGGAGCTGTTTTTT.